The source of this T cell receptor beta chain is a study of blood T cell repertoires in COVID-19. The overall study: Samples representing acute and convalescent COVID-19 were sourced from the United States, Italy and Spain. From T cells, B-cell-depleted T cells, or PBMCs came the material, which was cDNA or gDNA.

The CDR3 has 13 residues. V was shortened by 5 bases and J by 4 bases, with 11 bases between the two germline ends. Original methodology: Amplification from reference gene primers served as the basis for estimated nucleated cell counts. This table comes from immunoSEQ multiplex PCR, and its TCRdb copy is limited to in-frame clones, with some not included. From that table come the V and J calls and clone size; the DNA was used to work out D and trimming. Found here are around 300,000 clones, roughly 88% of them singletons; the top ten hold 11%. The source of this sequence is a woman between 65 and 79 years old with acute or convalescent COVID-19. Sequenced input: peripheral blood. The chain combines TRBV12-3 or TRBV12-4 with TRBJ1-1; a possible D gene is TRBD1 (5 bases). The CDR3 nucleotides are TGTGCCAGCAGTCCCTTGGGGGGCACTGAAGCTTTCTTT. Its protein is CASSPLGGTEAFF.